This TCR beta chain was captured by sequencing in a study of T cell changes during pregnancy in multiple sclerosis. The assay was immunoSEQ multiplex PCR, and TCRdb's table has in-frame clones only and misses some. Among 50,000 to 65,000 clones listed, just over 90% were seen once. V lost 0 bases and J lost 7, with 23 bases in between. The germline V gene has CDR1 SGHTA and CDR2 FQGNSA. The CDR3 is 18 amino acids. The source was peripheral blood, collected in the first trimester of pregnancy. This receptor was identified in a female donor in good health, enrolled as a control in a pregnancy study. The chain joins TRBV7-2 to TRBJ2-3; weak D call: TRBD2 (5 bases). CDR3 protein: CASSLASRPGSSLNTQYF. The CDR3 coding sequence is TGTGCCAGCAGCTTAGCCTCACGACCGGGGAGTAGCTTGAATACGCAGTATTTT.